These 6 T cell receptor beta chains share one sample of origin, sequenced in a study of breast tumors, draining lymph nodes, adjacent tissues. Samples came from axillary lymph nodes draining the breast cancer. TCRdb reprocessed the multiplex PCR reads with MiXCR, giving one entry per CDR3 protein. This sample has some 170,000 distinct CDR3 sequences, with around 33% found just once. Sequenced input: axillary lymph node tissue. The receptors originated from a female donor with breast cancer. Some clones in this sample may be carry-over from other donors' samples.

This clonotype was seen many times. A much larger clone differs by one base, so this may be a read error. The chain uses TRBV7-6 and TRBJ2-5; D possibly corresponds to TRBD2 (6 bases). This CDR3 spans 15 amino acids. From germline, CDR1 is SGHVS and CDR2 FNYEAQ. CDR3 sequence: CASSSGVGDRETQHF. CDR3 nucleotides: TGTGCCAGCAGCTCGGGAGTGGGTGATAGGGAGACCCAGCACTTC.

This clonotype was seen at least ten times. One end of the junction does not line up with germline, which may come from a read error. This chain uses TRBV7-2 with TRBJ1-2; the match to TRBD1 covers 8 bases. The germline gives CDR1 SGHTA, CDR2 FQGNSA. The CDR3 runs to 15 residues. CDR3 nucleotides: TGTGCCAGCAGCCCCCAGGGGGCCTTAGGCTATGGCTACCCCTTC. It codes for CASSPQGALGYGYPF. The full variable domain, rest sourced from reference TRBV7-2 and TRBJ1-2, is GAGVSQSPSNKVTEKGKDVELRCDPISGHTALYWYRQSLGQGLEFLIYFQGNSAPDKSGLPSDRFSAERTGGSVSTLTIQRTQQEDSAVYLCASSPQGALGYGYPFGSGTRLTVV.

This clonotype has ten or more counts. J is TRBJ2-3 and V is TRBV5-1, with D possibly matching TRBD2 (6 bases). This CDR3 is 15 amino acids long. V lost 1 base and J 0 bases, leaving 9 bases between the germline ends. Looked up from germline, CDR1 is SGHRS and CDR2 is YFSETQ. The CDR3 DNA reads as TGCGCCAGCAGCTTGCGGGGGACTAGCACAGATACGCAGTATTTT. It codes for CASSLRGTSTDTQYF.

The chain carries TRBV7-2 and TRBJ2-3, with D unclear. The CDR3 length is 11 residues. Germline V gene data show CDR1 as SGHTA and CDR2 as FQGNSA. Trimming left V 5 bases short and J 11 bases short, with 11 bases between. DNA of the CDR3: TGTGCCAGCAGCCCGGCGAGTGGGCAGTATTTT. It is translated as CASSPASGQYF.

Ten or more counts support this clonotype. The chain uses TRBV27 and TRBJ2-3; 9 bases map to TRBD2. The CDR3 sequence is 15 residues long. Germline values: CDR1 MNHEY, CDR2 SMNVEV (reference sequence). V shed 0 bases, J shed 3 bases, and the junction held 1 base outside the gene matches. The CDR3 DNA reads TGTGCCAGCAGTTTATCTAGCGGGGGTACAGATACGCAGTATTTT. Translated: CASSLSSGGTDTQYF.

This clonotype was observed at least ten times. The chain links TRBV7-9 to TRBJ1-5; D uncertain. V was cut by 1 base and J by 3 bases, with 13 bases left in between. The CDR3 loop spans 16 amino acids. Germline V CDR1 and CDR2: SEHNR, FQNEAQ (reference sequence). The CDR3 protein is CASSLDILPYNQPQHF. CDR3 nucleotides: TGTGCCAGCAGCTTAGACATCCTACCTTACAATCAGCCCCAGCATTTT.